This T cell receptor beta chain was recovered during a study of vaccination and CD4 T cells after COVID-19. General study results and limits: Convalescent patients displayed spike mono-reactivity in 304 of 307 vaccine-specific clones.

Cultured CD4+ T-cell DNA underwent Oncomine TCR Beta short-read sequencing. TCRdb fed the PCR reads into MiXCR, producing one record per CDR3 protein. There are 9,900 or so distinct CDR3 sequences in the sample; approximately 30% occur only once, and approximately 15% lies in the top ten. A note on this clonotype: Its antigen is as yet unknown.

The J segment lost 4 bases and the V segment lost 3 bases, leaving 8 bases of the junction unmatched. Germline V gene data show CDR1 as SGHTA and CDR2 as FQGTGA. CDR3 size: 17 residues. Sample treatment: approximately nine-day PBMC culture with coronavirus spike peptide pools or control peptides (ViraFEST assay). The specimen comprised CD4+ T cells from blood, cultured in vitro, sampled after SARS-CoV-2 vaccination. The TCR originated in a human donor who had recovered from COVID-19. This chain uses TRBV7-3 with TRBJ2-2, with 10 positions matching TRBD1. CDR3 amino acids: CASSFRQGATGTGELFF. CDR3 DNA sequence: TGTGCCAGCAGCTTTCGACAGGGGGCCACCGGCACCGGGGAGCTGTTTTTT.